This T cell receptor beta chain was captured in a study of cytomegalovirus exposure and HLA in healthy donors. In the PCR, 60 Vbeta and 13 Jbeta primers were used. Original processing notes: A later analysis counted 80 million or so unique TCR beta chains, around 10 million shared. Some clones are missing from TCRdb's copy, which holds only in-frame ones; the method was immunoSEQ multiplex PCR. V and J calls and clone size are those listed in that table; D and trimming were worked out from the DNA. Of over 150,000 clones in the sample, over 75% are singletons; the top ten hold 0.2% to 0.3%. As concerns this clone: Antigen specificity is unknown.

Whole-study results and caveats: High sensitivity and specificity were reportedly achieved when the classifier diagnosed cytomegalovirus status. A later analysis reportedly identified an Asian-associated ancestry cluster as carrying fewer N-insertions than the 666-donor mean.

The source material was PBMCs. The receptor comes from a girl under three years old in good health and CMV-seronegative.

The CDR3 sequence is CSVQPSRGGETQYF. CDR3 sequence (DNA): TGCAGCGTTCAGCCATCGCGGGGGGGGGAGACCCAGTACTTC. The chain is built from TRBV29-1 and TRBJ2-5, with TRBD2 identical over 9 bases. The CDR3 totals 14 residues. The junction had 9 bases not matched to a gene; V was cut back by 5 bases and J by 5 bases. The germline V gene encodes CDR1 SQVTM and CDR2 ANQGSEA. The entire variable domain, with the rest obtained from reference TRBV29-1 and TRBJ2-5, is as follows: SAVISQKPSRDICQRGTSLTIQCQVDSQVTMMFWYRQQPGQSLTLIATANQGSEATYESGFVIDKFPISRPNLTFSTLTVSNMSPEDSSIYLCSVQPSRGGETQYFGPGTRLLVL.